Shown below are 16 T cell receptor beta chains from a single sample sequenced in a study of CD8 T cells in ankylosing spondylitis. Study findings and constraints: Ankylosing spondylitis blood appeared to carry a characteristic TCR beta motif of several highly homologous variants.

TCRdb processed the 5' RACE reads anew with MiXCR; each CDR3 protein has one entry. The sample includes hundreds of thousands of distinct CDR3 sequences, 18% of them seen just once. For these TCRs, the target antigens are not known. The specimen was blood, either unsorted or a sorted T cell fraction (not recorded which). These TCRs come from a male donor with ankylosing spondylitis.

CDR3 coding DNA: TGTGCCAGCAGTGAAAGCGGGACCGGGGCTTATGGCTACACCTTC. This translates into CASSESGTGAYGYTF. This chain joins TRBV6-1 and TRBJ1-2; tentatively, D is TRBD1 (5 bases). Germline CDR1 is MNHNS and CDR2 is SASEGT. Trimming took 2 bases from V and 5 from J, leaving 15 bases between them. The CDR3 has 15 amino acids.

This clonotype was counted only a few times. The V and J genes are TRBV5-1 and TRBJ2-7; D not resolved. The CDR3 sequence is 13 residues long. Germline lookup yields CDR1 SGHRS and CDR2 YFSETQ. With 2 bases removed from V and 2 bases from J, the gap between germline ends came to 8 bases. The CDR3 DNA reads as TGCGCCAGCAGCTTCGGGTTCCCCTACGAGCAGTACTTC. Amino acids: CASSFGFPYEQYF.

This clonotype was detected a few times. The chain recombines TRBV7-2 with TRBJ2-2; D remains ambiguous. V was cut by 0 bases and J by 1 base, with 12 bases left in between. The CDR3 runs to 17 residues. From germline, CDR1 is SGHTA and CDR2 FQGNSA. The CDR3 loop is CASSLALLYRNTGELFF. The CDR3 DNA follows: TGTGCCAGCAGCTTAGCGTTGCTTTATAGGAACACCGGGGAGCTGTTTTTT.

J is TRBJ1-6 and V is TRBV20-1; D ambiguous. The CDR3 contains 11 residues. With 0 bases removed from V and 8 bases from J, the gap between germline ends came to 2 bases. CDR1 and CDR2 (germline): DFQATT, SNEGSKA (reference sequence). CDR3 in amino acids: CSARDYSPLHF. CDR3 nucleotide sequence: TGCAGTGCTAGAGACTATTCACCCCTCCACTTT.

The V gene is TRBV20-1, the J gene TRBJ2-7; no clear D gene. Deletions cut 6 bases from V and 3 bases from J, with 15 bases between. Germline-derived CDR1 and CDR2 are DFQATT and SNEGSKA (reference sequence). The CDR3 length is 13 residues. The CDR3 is CSALVAPNYEQYF. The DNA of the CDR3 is TGCAGTGCCCTTGTGGCACCCAACTACGAGCAGTACTTC.

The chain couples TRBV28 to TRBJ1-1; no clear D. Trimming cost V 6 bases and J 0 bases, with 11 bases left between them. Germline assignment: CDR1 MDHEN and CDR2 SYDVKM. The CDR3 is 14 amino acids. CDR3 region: CASSDVFLNTEAFF. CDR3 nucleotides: TGTGCCAGCAGCGACGTTTTCTTGAACACTGAAGCTTTCTTT.

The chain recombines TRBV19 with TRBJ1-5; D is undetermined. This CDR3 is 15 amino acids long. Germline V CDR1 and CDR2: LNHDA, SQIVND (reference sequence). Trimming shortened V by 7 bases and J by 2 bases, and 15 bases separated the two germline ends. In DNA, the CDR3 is TGTGCCAGTACCCCGGAGGGCTTGGGCAATCAGCCCCAGCATTTT. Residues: CASTPEGLGNQPQHF.

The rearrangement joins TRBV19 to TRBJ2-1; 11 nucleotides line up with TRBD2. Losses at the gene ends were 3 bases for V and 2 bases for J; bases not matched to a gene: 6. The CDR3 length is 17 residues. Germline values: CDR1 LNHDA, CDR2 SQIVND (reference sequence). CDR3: CASSMVTSGSTYNEQFF. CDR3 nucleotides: TGTGCCAGTAGTATGGTCACTAGCGGGAGTACCTACAATGAGCAGTTCTTC.

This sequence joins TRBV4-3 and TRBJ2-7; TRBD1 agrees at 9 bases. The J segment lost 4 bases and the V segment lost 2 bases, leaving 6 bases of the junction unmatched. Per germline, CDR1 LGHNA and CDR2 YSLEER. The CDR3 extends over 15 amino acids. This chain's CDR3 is CASSQTGTGRYEQYF. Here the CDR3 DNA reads TGCGCCAGCAGCCAAACCGGGACAGGGAGGTACGAGCAGTACTTC.

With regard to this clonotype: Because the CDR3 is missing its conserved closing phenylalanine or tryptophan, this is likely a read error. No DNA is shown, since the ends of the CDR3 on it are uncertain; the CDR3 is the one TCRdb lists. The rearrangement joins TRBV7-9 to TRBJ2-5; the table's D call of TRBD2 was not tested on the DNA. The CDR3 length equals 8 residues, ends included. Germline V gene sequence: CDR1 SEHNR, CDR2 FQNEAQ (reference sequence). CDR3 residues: CASSSLAG.

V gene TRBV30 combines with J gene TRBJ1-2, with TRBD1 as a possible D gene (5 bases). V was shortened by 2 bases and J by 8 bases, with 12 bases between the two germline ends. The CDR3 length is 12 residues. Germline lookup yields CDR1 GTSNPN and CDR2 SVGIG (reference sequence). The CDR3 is CAWSPQGGGYTF. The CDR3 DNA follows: TGTGCCTGGAGTCCTCAGGGAGGCGGCTACACCTTC.

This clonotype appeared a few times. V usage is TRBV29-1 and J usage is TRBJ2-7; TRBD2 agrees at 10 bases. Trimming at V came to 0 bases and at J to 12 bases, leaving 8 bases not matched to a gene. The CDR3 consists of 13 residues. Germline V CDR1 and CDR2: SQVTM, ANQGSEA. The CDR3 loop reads CSVEEGLATPRYF. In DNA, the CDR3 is TGCAGCGTTGAAGAGGGACTAGCGACCCCACGGTACTTC.

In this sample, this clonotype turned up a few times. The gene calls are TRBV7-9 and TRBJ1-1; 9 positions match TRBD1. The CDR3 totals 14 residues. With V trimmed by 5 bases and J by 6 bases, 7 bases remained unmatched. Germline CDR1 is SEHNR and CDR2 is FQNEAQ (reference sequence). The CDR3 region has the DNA TGTGCCAGCAGCCCCACAGGGGGCGCGGCTGAAGCTTTCTTT. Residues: CASSPTGGAAEAFF.

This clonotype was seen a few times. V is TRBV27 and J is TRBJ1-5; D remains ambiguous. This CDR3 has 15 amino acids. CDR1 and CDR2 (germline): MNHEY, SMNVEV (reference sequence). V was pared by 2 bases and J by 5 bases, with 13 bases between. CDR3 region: CASSLEFGSDQPQHF. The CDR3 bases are TGTGCCAGCAGTTTAGAGTTTGGCAGTGATCAGCCCCAGCATTTT.

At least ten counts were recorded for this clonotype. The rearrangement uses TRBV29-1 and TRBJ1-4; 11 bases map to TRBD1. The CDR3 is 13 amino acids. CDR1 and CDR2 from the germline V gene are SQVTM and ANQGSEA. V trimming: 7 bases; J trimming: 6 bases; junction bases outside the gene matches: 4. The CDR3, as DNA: TGCAGCGCCGGACAGGGGGCGTATGAAAAACTGTTTTTT. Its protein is CSAGQGAYEKLFF.

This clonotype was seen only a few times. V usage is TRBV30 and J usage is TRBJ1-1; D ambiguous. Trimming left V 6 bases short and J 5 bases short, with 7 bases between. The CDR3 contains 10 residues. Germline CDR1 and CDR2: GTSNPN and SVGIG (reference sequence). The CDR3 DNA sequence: TGTGCCTGCACGCTTACTGAAGCTTTCTTT. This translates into CACTLTEAFF.